A single sample is the source of the 10 T cell receptor beta chains below, sequenced in a study of metastatic and nonmetastatic thyroid tumors. MiXCR reprocessed the PCR reads for TCRdb. Here the sample spans around 22,000 clones, 19% being singletons. There were no patients who had received any treatment before thyroid surgery. The material sequenced was blood. Source of these receptors: a male donor with papillary thyroid cancer or a benign thyroid nodule (not recorded which). Some clones in this sample may be carry-over from other donors' samples.

This clone was detected only a few times. The rearrangement links TRBV15 to TRBJ2-7, with 8 bases that match TRBD2. Germline CDR1 is LNHNV and CDR2 is YYDKDF (reference sequence). This CDR3 is 15 amino acids long. V trimming: 0 bases; J trimming: 6 bases; junction bases outside the gene matches: 7. CDR3 sequence reads: CATSRDLAGGAEQYF. CDR3 coding DNA: TGTGCCACCAGCAGAGATCTGGCGGGAGGTGCCGAGCAGTACTTC.

This clone was seen at least ten times. This chain uses TRBV19 with TRBJ1-1, with D perhaps TRBD1 (5 bases). Germline CDR1 is LNHDA and CDR2 is SQIVND (reference sequence). Trimming left V 5 bases short and J 4 bases short, with 11 bases between. The CDR3 is 13 residues long. CDR3 DNA: TGTGCCAGTAGTCCGGGTAGGGGCACTGAAGCTTTCTTT. This codes for CASSPGRGTEAFF.

This rearrangement joins TRBV6-5 to TRBJ2-6; 7 nucleotides agree with TRBD1. V trimming: 6 bases; J trimming: 4 bases; junction bases outside the gene matches: 15. The CDR3 has 18 amino acids. From germline, CDR1 is MNHEY and CDR2 SVGAGI. For the CDR3, the DNA is TGTGCCAGCAGGGCAGAGGGGGCCCCTTTAGCCGGGGCCAACGTCCTGACTTTC. Translation gives CASRAEGAPLAGANVLTF.

This clone was observed many times. A much larger clone lies one base from this, so it may be a read error. This same CDR3 is encoded by further DNA sequences in the sample. The chain is built from TRBV19 and TRBJ1-4, with TRBD1 matching over 7 bases. There are 13 residues in the CDR3. Germline loops: CDR1 LNHDA, CDR2 SQIVND (reference sequence). CDR3 bases: TGTGCCAGTGGCTACAGGGGACCTGAAAAGCTGTTTTTT. It codes for CASGYRGPEKLFF.

Many counts were recorded for this clone. The chain carries TRBV5-6 and TRBJ2-1, with D unresolved. The CDR3 runs 13 residues. Germline CDR1 SGHDT, CDR2 YYEEEE. V shed 6 bases and J shed 0 bases, with 7 bases lying between them. CDR3 residues: CASTEGSYNEQFF. As DNA, the CDR3 is TGTGCCAGCACAGAAGGCTCCTACAATGAGCAGTTCTTC.

This clone showed up many times. In DNA form, the CDR3 reads TGTGCCAGCAGCCAAGAAAGGACTAGCAATGAGCAGTTCTTC. Amino acid sequence: CASSQERTSNEQFF. This chain links TRBV4-2 with TRBJ2-1, with 7 bases aligning to TRBD2. The J segment lost 6 bases and the V segment lost 0 bases, leaving 2 bases of the junction unmatched. CDR3 length equals 14 residues. Germline V gene sequence: CDR1 LGHNA, CDR2 YNFKEQ.

Concerning this clone itself: It may be a read error: a sequence one base away is much more abundant. Other nucleotide sequences from this sample produce the same CDR3. The chain combines TRBV5-6 with TRBJ2-4; the D call may be TRBD1 or TRBD2 (6 bases each). CDR1 and CDR2 (germline): SGHDT, YYEEEE. V dropped 2 bases and J dropped 4 bases, with 16 bases sitting between them. The CDR3 spans 16 residues. The DNA of the CDR3 is TGTGCCAGCAGCTTCAGGGCCCCGGGGGCAAAAAACATTCAGTACTTC. Amino acid sequence: CASSFRAPGAKNIQYF.

This clone was counted at least ten times. This chain joins TRBV3-1 and TRBJ1-3; the D gene is possibly TRBD1 (6 bases). CDR1 LGHDT and CDR2 YNNKEL come from the germline V gene (reference sequence). Between the trimmed V and J ends, which lost 4 bases and 0 bases, there was a span of 16 bases. This CDR3 is 17 amino acids long. The CDR3: CASSRRGTSSSGNTIYF. The CDR3 bases are TGTGCCAGCAGCCGCCGCGGGACATCGAGCTCTGGAAACACCATATATTTT.

This clone has ten or more counts. The genes are TRBV19 and TRBJ2-1, with D maybe TRBD2 (5 bases). Trimming removed 5 bases at V and 4 bases at J, with 18 bases between. There are 16 residues in the CDR3. Per germline, CDR1 LNHDA and CDR2 SQIVND (reference sequence). CDR3 in amino acids: CASSRTGLLGYNEQFF. Written as DNA, the CDR3 is TGTGCCAGTAGTCGAACCGGGTTACTAGGGTACAATGAGCAGTTCTTC.

This clone was detected ten times or more. This rearrangement joins TRBV10-3 to TRBJ1-1; D is ambiguous. Germline V gene data show CDR1 as ENHRY and CDR2 as SYGVKD. The length of the CDR3 is 14 residues. Trimming removed 4 bases from V and 3 bases from J, with 12 bases in between. CDR3 sequence (DNA): TGTGCCATCAGTGTGATTCCGGCAGACACTGAAGCTTTCTTT. It codes for CAISVIPADTEAFF.